The clone carrying this T cell receptor (beta chain) was detected ten times or more. The antigen is unknown. The sample originates from a study of CD8 T cells in ankylosing spondylitis. Whole-study findings and limits: Significantly higher representation of disease-linked clones was reported for matched ankylosing spondylitis synovial fluid. CD8+ cells made up the disease-linked clones, which were relatively rare in peripheral blood.

In making TCR beta libraries, quantitative 5'-RACE with molecular barcodes was used. TCRdb fed the 5' RACE reads into MiXCR, producing one record per CDR3 protein. The data contain about 160,000 distinct CDR3 sequences, about 17% of them singletons. This CDR3 has 11 residues. Germline CDR1 is SGHRS and CDR2 is YFSETQ. V dropped 2 bases and J dropped 9 bases, with 7 bases sitting between them. This receptor was identified in a male donor with ankylosing spondylitis or in good health (not recorded which). The V and J genes are TRBV5-1 and TRBJ2-3, with a tentative D call TRBD1 (6 bases). Sequencing was performed on blood, either unsorted or a sorted T cell fraction (not recorded which). The CDR3, as DNA: TGCGCCAGCAGCTTTGGGGGCACGCAGTATTTT. Translating gives CASSFGGTQYF.